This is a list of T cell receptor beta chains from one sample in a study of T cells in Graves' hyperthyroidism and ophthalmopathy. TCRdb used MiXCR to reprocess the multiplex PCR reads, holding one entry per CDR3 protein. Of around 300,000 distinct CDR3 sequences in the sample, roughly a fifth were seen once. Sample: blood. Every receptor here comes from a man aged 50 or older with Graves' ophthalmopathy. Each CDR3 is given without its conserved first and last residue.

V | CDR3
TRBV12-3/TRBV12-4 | ASSQSRGRDTQY
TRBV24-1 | ATRPKGDSGNTIY
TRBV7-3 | ASSLSGLVSTDTQY
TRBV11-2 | ASSTAGTGKETQY
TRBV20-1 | SAVGPSGDRDEQF
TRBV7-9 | ASSPPGTHERETQY
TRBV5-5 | ASSLELFNQPQH
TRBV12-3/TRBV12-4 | ASRAGDQPQH
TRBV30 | AWKKGASTEAF
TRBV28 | ASTRSSTDTQY
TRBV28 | ASSLGSRNIQY
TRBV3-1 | ASSPPGLAYNEQF
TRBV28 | ASSSPPGELF
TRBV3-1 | ASSQDPGREQY
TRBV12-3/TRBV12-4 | ASSLKQGEAF
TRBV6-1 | VSGEGIQPNQPQH
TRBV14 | ASSLRGHHTDTQY
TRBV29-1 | SVRQGPPGNTIY